This T cell receptor (beta chain) appears in the sequencing data of a study of blood T cell repertoires in COVID-19. Study information: Donors in the United States, Italy and Spain gave samples during acute or convalescent COVID-19. T cells, B-cell-depleted T cells, or PBMCs provided the cDNA or gDNA that served as material.

The CDR3 is made up of 14 amino acids. V gave up 2 bases and J gave up 0 bases, with 8 bases separating them. Germline CDR1 is GTSNPN and CDR2 is SVGIG (reference sequence). How the authors handled the data: Amplification of reference gene primers was used by the study to estimate nucleated cell counts. Generated by immunoSEQ multiplex PCR, the TCRdb table keeps only in-frame clones and is missing some. V and J calls plus clone size are reproduced from that table; the DNA served to infer D and trimming. The sample has 130,000 or so clones, approximately 80% seen once. The sequenced material came from peripheral blood. The source of this sequence is a human donor in a cohort sampled during active COVID-19. V and J are TRBV30 and TRBJ1-3; weak D call: TRBD1 (6 bases). CDR3 DNA sequence: TGTGCCTGGAGTAAGGGGGACTCTGGAAACACCATATATTTT. This translates into CAWSKGDSGNTIYF.